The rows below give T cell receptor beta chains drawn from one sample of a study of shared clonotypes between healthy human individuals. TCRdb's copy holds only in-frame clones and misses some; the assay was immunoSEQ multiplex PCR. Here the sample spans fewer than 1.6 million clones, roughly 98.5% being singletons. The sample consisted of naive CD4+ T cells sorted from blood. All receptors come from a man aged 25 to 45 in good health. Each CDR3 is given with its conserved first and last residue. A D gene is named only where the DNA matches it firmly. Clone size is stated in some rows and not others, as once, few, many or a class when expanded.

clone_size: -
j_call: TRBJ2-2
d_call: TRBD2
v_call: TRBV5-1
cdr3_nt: TGCGCCAGCAGCTTTAGCGGGCAGTACGGGGAGCTGTTTTTT
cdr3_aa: CASSFSGQYGELFF

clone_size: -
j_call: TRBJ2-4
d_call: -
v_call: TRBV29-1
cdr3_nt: TGCAGCGCCAAGACAGAGAGCAAAAACATTCAGTACTTC
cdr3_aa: CSAKTESKNIQYF

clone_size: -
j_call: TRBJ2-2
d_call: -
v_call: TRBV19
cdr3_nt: TGTGCCAGTAGCCGGGGTCCCAACACCGGGGAGCTGTTTTTT
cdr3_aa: CASSRGPNTGELFF

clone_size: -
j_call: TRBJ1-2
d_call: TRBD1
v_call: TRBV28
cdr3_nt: TGTGCCAGCCTTACGACAGGGACCAATGGCTACACCTTC
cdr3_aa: CASLTTGTNGYTF

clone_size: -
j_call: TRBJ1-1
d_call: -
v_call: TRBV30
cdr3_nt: TGTGCCTGGAAGAAAGACAGGAGGAACACTGAAGCTTTCTTT
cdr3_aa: CAWKKDRRNTEAFF

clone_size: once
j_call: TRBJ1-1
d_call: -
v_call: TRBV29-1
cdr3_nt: TGCAGCGTCAGAGATAGGGAAGCTTTCTTT
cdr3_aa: CSVRDREAFF

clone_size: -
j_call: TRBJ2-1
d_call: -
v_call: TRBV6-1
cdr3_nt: TGTGCCAGCAGTGACGGGCGGAGCTCCTACAATGAGCAGTTCTTC
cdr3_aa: CASSDGRSSYNEQFF

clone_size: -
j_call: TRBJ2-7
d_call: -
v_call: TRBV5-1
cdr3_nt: TGCGCCAGCAGCCCCCGCCAGCGGGACAACGAGCAGTACTTC
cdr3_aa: CASSPRQRDNEQYF

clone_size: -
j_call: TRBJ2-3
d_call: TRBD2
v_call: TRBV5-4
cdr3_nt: TGTGCCAGCAGCGCCCTAGCGGGAGAAACCGGCACAGATACGCAGTATTTT
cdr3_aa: CASSALAGETGTDTQYF

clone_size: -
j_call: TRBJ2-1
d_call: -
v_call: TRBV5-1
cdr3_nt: TGCGCCAGCAGCTTGGCGGACACCTACAATGAGCAGTTCTTC
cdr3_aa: CASSLADTYNEQFF

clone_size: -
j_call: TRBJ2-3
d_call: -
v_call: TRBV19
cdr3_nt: TGTGCCAGTAGTATCTTGACTGGCACAGATACGCAGTATTTT
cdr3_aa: CASSILTGTDTQYF

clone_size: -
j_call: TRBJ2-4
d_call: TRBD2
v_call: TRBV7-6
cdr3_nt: TGTGCCAGCAGCTTAGGGGGGCTAGCGGGAGGCCCAGTAGCCAAAAACATTCAGTACTTC
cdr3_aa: CASSLGGLAGGPVAKNIQYF

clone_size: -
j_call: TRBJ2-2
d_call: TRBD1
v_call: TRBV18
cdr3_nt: TGTGCCAGCTCACCTCAACAGGGGGCGGCCGGGGAGCTGTTTTTT
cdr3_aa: CASSPQQGAAGELFF

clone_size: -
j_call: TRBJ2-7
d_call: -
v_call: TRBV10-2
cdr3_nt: TGCGCCAGCAGCCCCGGGACGTATTCCCGGGAGCAGTACTTC
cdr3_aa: CASSPGTYSREQYF

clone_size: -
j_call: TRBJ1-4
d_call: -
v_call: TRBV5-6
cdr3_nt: TGTGCCAGCAGCTTGATGGGCTACACTAATGAAAAACTGTTTTTT
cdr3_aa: CASSLMGYTNEKLFF

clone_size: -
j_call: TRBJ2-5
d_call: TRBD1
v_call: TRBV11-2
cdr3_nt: TGTGCCAGCAGCCAAATTTGGACAGGGTCGAATTTGGAGACCCAGTACTTC
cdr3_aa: CASSQIWTGSNLETQYF

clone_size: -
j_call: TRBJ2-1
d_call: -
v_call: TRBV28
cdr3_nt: TGTGCCAGCAGTTTATCCCAGGGCGGATACAATGAGCAGTTCTTC
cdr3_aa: CASSLSQGGYNEQFF

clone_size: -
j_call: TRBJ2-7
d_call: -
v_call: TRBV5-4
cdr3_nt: TGTGCCAGCAGCCCAGGGACGGACTCCTACGAGCAGTACTTC
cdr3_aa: CASSPGTDSYEQYF

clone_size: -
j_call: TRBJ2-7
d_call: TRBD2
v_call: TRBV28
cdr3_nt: TGTGCCAGCAGAGCTAGCGGGAGGGACGAGCAGTACTTC
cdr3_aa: CASRASGRDEQYF

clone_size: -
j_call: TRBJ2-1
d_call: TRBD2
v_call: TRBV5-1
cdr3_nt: TGCGCCAGCAGCTTGTCCCTTCTAGCGGGAGGGGAGGGCAGCTCCTACAATGAGCAGTTCTTC
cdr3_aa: CASSLSLLAGGEGSSYNEQFF

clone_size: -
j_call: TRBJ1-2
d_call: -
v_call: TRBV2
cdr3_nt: TGTGCCAGCAGTGAGAGCCTCGGAAATGGCTACACCTTC
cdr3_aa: CASSESLGNGYTF

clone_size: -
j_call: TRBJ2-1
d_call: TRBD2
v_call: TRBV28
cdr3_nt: TGTGCCAGCACCGGGGGAGCGGGAGGGTACAATGAGCAGTTCTTC
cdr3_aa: CASTGGAGGYNEQFF

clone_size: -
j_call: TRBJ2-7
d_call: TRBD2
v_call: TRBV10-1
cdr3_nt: TGCGCCAGCAGTGAGTCCTCCTCGGCGGGAGCGTACGAGCAGTACTTC
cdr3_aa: CASSESSSAGAYEQYF

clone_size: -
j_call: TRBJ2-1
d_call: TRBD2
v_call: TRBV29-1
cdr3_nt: TGCAGCGTTGCGGCTAGCGGTGGGAATGAGCAGTTCTTC
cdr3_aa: CSVAASGGNEQFF

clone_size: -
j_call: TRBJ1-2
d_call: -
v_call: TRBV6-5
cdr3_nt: TGTGCCAGCAGTTACTCGAGAAGCGAAAAAGGCTACACCTTC
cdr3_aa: CASSYSRSEKGYTF

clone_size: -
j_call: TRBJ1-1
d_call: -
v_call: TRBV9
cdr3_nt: TGTGCCAGCAGCGCCCCCACGGCAGACTCTACTCTCGTTCCTGAAGCTTTCTTT
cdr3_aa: CASSAPTADSTLVPEAFF

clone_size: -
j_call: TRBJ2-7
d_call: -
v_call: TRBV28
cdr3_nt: TGTGCCAGCAGCGACATCTCCTACGAGCAGTACTTC
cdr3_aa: CASSDISYEQYF

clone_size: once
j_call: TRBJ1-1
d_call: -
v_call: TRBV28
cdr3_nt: TGTGCCAGCATACAGAAGAACACTGAAGCTTTCTTT
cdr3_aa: CASIQKNTEAFF

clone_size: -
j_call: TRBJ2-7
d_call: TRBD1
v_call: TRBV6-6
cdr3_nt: TGTGCCAGCAGTCCCTACAGGGGGAACTACGAGCAGTACTTC
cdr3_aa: CASSPYRGNYEQYF

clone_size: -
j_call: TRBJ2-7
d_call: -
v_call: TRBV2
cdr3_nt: TGTGCCAGCAGGGTGGTAGGGATTAACTACGAGCAGTACTTC
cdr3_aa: CASRVVGINYEQYF

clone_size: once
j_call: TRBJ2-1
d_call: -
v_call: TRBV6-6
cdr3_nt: TGTGCCAGCGGGGCAGGAGAGCAGTTCTTC
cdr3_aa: CASGAGEQFF

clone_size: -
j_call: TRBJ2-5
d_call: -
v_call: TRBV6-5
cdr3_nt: TGTGCCAGCAGTTACTTAGGGGGGCTGGAGACCCAGTACTTC
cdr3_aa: CASSYLGGLETQYF

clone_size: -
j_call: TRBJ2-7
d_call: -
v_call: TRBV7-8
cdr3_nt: TGTGCCAGCAGCCCGCAGGACTTCTCCTACGAGCAGTACTTC
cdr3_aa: CASSPQDFSYEQYF

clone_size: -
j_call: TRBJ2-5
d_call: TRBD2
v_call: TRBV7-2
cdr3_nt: TGTGCCAGCAGCTTAGGTGCTAGCGGTAAAGAGACCCAGTACTTC
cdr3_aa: CASSLGASGKETQYF

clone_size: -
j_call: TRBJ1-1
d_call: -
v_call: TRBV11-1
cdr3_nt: TGTGCCAGCAGCTCGCACCAGGGGTACACTGAAGCTTTCTTT
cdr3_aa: CASSSHQGYTEAFF

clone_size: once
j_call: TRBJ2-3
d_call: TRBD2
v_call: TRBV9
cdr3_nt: TGTGCCAGCAGCCCCCGAGGACTAGCGGGAGCCCACCCCACAGATACGCAGTATTTT
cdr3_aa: CASSPRGLAGAHPTDTQYF

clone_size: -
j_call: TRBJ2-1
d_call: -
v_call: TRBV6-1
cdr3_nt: TGTGCCAGCAGTGAACGGGTGGTAGCGGCTCTGGACAATGAGCAGTTCTTC
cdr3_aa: CASSERVVAALDNEQFF

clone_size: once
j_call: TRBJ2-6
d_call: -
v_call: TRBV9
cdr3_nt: TGTGCCAGCAGCGTAATTAATCCAGGATCGGGATCTGGGGCCAACGTCCTGACTTTC
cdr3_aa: CASSVINPGSGSGANVLTF

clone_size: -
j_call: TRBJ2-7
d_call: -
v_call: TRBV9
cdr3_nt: TGTGCCAGCAGCGTGGACGACAGGGAGCAGTACTTC
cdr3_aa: CASSVDDREQYF

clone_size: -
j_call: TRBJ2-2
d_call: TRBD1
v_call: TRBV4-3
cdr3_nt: TGCGCCAGCAGCCAGGAAGACAGGGCGGCCGGGGAGCTGTTTTTT
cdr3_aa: CASSQEDRAAGELFF

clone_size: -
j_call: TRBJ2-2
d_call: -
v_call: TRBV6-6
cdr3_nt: TGTGCCAGCACCAAAGGACCCGGGGAGCTGTTTTTT
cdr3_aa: CASTKGPGELFF

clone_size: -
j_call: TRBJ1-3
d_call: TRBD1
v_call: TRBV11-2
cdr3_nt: TGTGCCAGCAGCTCCCGGGGATGGTGGGACAGGGATGGAAACACCATATATTTT
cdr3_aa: CASSSRGWWDRDGNTIYF

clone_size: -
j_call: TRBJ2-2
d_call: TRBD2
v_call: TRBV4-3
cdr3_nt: TGCGCCAGCAGCCAAGATATCTGGGAACTAGCGGGAGGGACCACCGGGGAGCTGTTTTTT
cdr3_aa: CASSQDIWELAGGTTGELFF